This TCR beta chain was sequenced for a study of blood T cell repertoires in COVID-19. As for the study in general: Spain, Italy and the United States supplied samples that represented acute and convalescent COVID-19. PBMCs, B-cell-depleted T cells, or T cells were the source of the cDNA or gDNA that made up the material.

Authors' data handling: Estimates of nucleated cell counts were drawn from the amplification of reference gene primers. Clones were sequenced by immunoSEQ multiplex PCR, and TCRdb holds only the in-frame ones, with some missing. D and trimming were read from the DNA, whereas the V and J calls and clone size are those reported in that table. The table records around 60,000 clones, about 86% of them present only once. V lost 9 bases to trimming and J lost 1 base, with 16 bases between them. This CDR3 is 15 amino acids long. The germline V gene encodes CDR1 MDHEN and CDR2 SYDVKM. V gene TRBV28 combines with J gene TRBJ2-4, with D tentatively TRBD2 (7 bases). The TCR was taken from a woman of 80 years or more with active or convalescent COVID-19. The specimen was peripheral blood. The CDR3 loop is CASLGGTLAKNIQYF. The CDR3 DNA follows: TGTGCCAGTTTGGGGGGGACACTGGCCAAAAACATTCAGTACTTC.